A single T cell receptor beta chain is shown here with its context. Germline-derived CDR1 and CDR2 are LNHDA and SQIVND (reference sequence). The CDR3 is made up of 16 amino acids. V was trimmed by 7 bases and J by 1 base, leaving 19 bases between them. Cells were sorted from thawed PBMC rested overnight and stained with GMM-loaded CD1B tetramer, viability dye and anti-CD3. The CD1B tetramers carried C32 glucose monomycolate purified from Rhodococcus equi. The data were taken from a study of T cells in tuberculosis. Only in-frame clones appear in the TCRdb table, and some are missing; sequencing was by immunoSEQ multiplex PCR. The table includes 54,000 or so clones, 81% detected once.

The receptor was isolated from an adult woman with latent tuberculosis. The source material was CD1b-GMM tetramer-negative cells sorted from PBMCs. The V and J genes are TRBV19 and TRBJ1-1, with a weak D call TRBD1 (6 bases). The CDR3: CASTLEPGHPNTEAFF. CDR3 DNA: TGTGCCAGTACCCTAGAGCCGGGACACCCGAACACTGAAGCTTTCTTT.